This TCR beta chain is drawn from a study of T-cell memory formation after mild COVID-19. The V segment lost 0 bases and the J segment 0 bases; nucleotides outside the gene matches: 10. CDR1 is MDHEN and CDR2 is SYDVKM in the germline V gene. The CDR3 contains 20 residues. Study-level results: Chiefly within CM and EM were the contracting CD4+ clones; CD8+ ones were within EMRA.

This clonotype was seen more than once but under ten times. Its target is not known. In TCRdb, the 5' RACE reads were re-called with MiXCR into one record per CDR3 protein. This sample has around 250,000 distinct CDR3 sequences; under 20% occur once, and the top ten carry 22%. The TCR comes from a young man who had mild COVID-19 (a few samples of this study predate the infection). Cell type and time point are not known. The chain couples TRBV28 to TRBJ2-5; TRBD2 agrees at 13 bases. Sequenced input: PBMCs or a T cell subset sorted from them (not recorded which). The CDR3 loop is CASSLWALGTSGEYQETQYF. DNA for the CDR3: TGTGCCAGCAGTTTATGGGCTCTCGGGACTAGCGGGGAGTACCAAGAGACCCAGTACTTC.